The 24 T cell receptor beta chains given below trace back to one sample, sequenced in a study of molecular identifiers for immune sequencing clone quantification. TCRdb passed the PCR reads through MiXCR, listing each CDR3 protein once. The table lists about 63,000 distinct CDR3 sequences, 19% of them singletons. The specimen was naive CD8+ T cells from blood, with Jurkat cell RNA spiked in. As to subset: FACS-sorted CD8+CD4-CCR7+CD45RA+ naive T cells. The receptors come from a human donor in good health. Some libraries in this study had Jurkat cell RNA spiked in.

This chain connects TRBV12-3 or TRBV12-4 to TRBJ1-1; 7 bases align to TRBD1. The V segment lost 5 bases and the J segment 0 bases; nucleotides outside the gene matches: 3. This CDR3 has 14 amino acids. The CDR3 nucleotides read TGTGCCAGCAGTCTTGGACAGGTGAACACTGAAGCTTTCTTT. Protein: CASSLGQVNTEAFF.

Concerning this clonotype itself: This may be a read error: a much more frequent sequence differs by one nucleotide. The chain combines TRBV12-3 or TRBV12-4 with TRBJ2-5, with 11 bases lining up with TRBD1. The CDR3 sequence is 15 residues long. V lost 5 bases to trimming and J lost 5 bases; unmatched junction nucleotides: 7. CDR3 DNA sequence: TGTGCCAGCAGTCCGCCGGGACAGGGGGGGGAGACCCAGTACTTC. The encoded protein is CASSPPGQGGETQYF.

This clonotype showed up just a few times. The chain links TRBV5-1 to TRBJ2-7; D is possibly TRBD2 (6 bases). The germline V gene encodes CDR1 SGHRS and CDR2 YFSETQ. This CDR3 region has 15 residues. V was clipped by 0 bases and J by 4 bases, with 14 bases between them. CDR3 sequence (DNA): TGCGCCAGCAGCTTGGGTCCGGCGGGATCATACGAGCAGTACTTC. Its protein product is CASSLGPAGSYEQYF.

This clonotype was counted at least ten times. V usage is TRBV20-1 and J usage is TRBJ2-1; no reliable D call. Germline CDR1 DFQATT, CDR2 SNEGSKA (reference sequence). CDR3 length: 13 residues. V lost 4 bases and J lost 0, with 7 bases in between. CDR3 sequence: CSANLRSYNEQFF. The CDR3 DNA reads TGCAGTGCTAACTTACGCTCCTACAATGAGCAGTTCTTC.

This clonotype was observed at least ten times. The gene calls are TRBV4-2 and TRBJ2-7, with a tentative D call TRBD2 (6 bases). Germline V gene data show CDR1 as LGHNA and CDR2 as YNFKEQ. The CDR3 length is 14 residues. The V and J ends lost 4 bases and 1 base respectively, with 11 bases between them. This CDR3 reads CASSPPGLSYEQYF. DNA for the CDR3: TGTGCCAGCAGCCCCCCAGGACTATCCTACGAGCAGTACTTC.

This clonotype was observed at least ten times. This sequence joins TRBV28 and TRBJ2-7; weak D call: TRBD2 (5 bases). The germline V and J ends were trimmed by 1 base and 0 bases, with 13 bases remaining between them. CDR3 size: 16 residues. Germline V gene lookup returns CDR1 MDHEN and CDR2 SYDVKM. The CDR3 sequence: CASSLYSTRSSYEQYF. The CDR3 DNA follows: TGTGCCAGCAGTTTATACTCTACTAGGAGCTCCTACGAGCAGTACTTC.

In its sample, this clonotype was seen many times. The chain employs TRBV4-1 and TRBJ1-1; no clear D. V lost 1 base to trimming and J lost 1 base, with 10 bases between them. Germline V gives CDR1 MGHRA, CDR2 YSYEKL. The CDR3 loop spans 15 amino acids. The CDR3 reads CASSQGWQPNTEAFF. CDR3 coding DNA: TGCGCCAGCAGCCAAGGTTGGCAGCCGAACACTGAAGCTTTCTTT.

This clonotype has ten or more counts. The chain recombines TRBV24-1 with TRBJ2-2, with D possibly being TRBD1 (6 bases). There are 18 residues in the CDR3. Germline V CDR1 and CDR2: KGHDR, SFDVKD. V gave up 3 bases and J gave up 1 base, with 17 bases separating them. CDR3 amino acids: CATSDPEAGDVNTGELFF. Here the CDR3 DNA reads TGTGCCACCAGTGATCCGGAGGCAGGGGATGTGAACACCGGGGAGCTGTTTTTT.

Details on this clonotype: With a much larger clone just one base away, this may be a read error. The rearrangement links TRBV12-3 or TRBV12-4 to TRBJ1-5; 10 bases are shared with TRBD1. Trimming cost V 8 bases and J 5 bases; bases outside gene matches: 12. This CDR3 spans 16 amino acids. CDR3 nucleotide sequence: TGTGCCAGCGGCAACCCGGGACAGGGGAAGTATCAGCCCCAGCATTTT. This codes for CASGNPGQGKYQPQHF.

This clonotype showed up many times. V usage is TRBV12-3 or TRBV12-4 and J usage is TRBJ1-3; 8 bases fit TRBD1. There are 14 residues in the CDR3. J gave up 2 bases and V 7 bases, and 4 bases lay outside the gene matches. This CDR3 reads CASNPTGAGNTIYF. The CDR3 DNA follows: TGTGCCAGCAACCCGACAGGGGCTGGAAACACCATATATTTT.

Ten or more counts support this clonotype. The rearrangement links TRBV7-9 to TRBJ2-3, with D hard to call. CDR1 SEHNR and CDR2 FQNEAQ come from the germline V gene (reference sequence). Trimming left V 2 bases short and J 4 bases short, with 16 bases between. There are 16 residues in the CDR3. CDR3 DNA sequence: TGTGCCAGCAGCTTAAAGTGGGCAGATCGGGCAGATACGCAGTATTTT. It yields the protein CASSLKWADRADTQYF.

This clonotype was detected ten times or more. The chain recombines TRBV27 with TRBJ2-3; D gene ambiguous. Germline V gene data show CDR1 as MNHEY and CDR2 as SMNVEV (reference sequence). The ends were cut back, 3 bases at V and 1 base at J, with 14 bases in the middle. This CDR3 has 16 residues. This chain's CDR3 is CASSLLQSFGTDTQYF. The CDR3 coding sequence is TGTGCCAGCAGTTTGTTGCAAAGTTTCGGCACAGATACGCAGTATTTT.

This clonotype was counted at least ten times. V and J are TRBV2 and TRBJ2-4, with 9 bases identical to TRBD1. The ends lost 2 bases at V and 5 bases at J; junction bases unmatched: 13. The CDR3 covers 18 residues. Germline CDR1 SNHLY, CDR2 FYNNEI. CDR3: CASSESRFDRGGQNIQYF. DNA of the CDR3: TGTGCCAGCAGTGAATCCCGATTCGACAGGGGGGGCCAAAACATTCAGTACTTC. The full variable domain, in which reference TRBV2 and TRBJ2-4 provide the parts outside the CDR3, is EPEVTQTPSHQVTQMGQEVILRCVPISNHLYFYWYRQILGQKVEFLVSFYNNEISEKSEIFDDQFSVERPDGSNFTLKIRSTKLEDSAMYFCASSESRFDRGGQNIQYFGAGTRLSVL.

V usage is TRBV6-5 and J usage is TRBJ1-2; D ambiguous. The CDR3 loop spans 13 amino acids. CDR1 MNHEY and CDR2 SVGAGI come from the germline V gene. V dropped 2 bases and J dropped 6 bases, with 10 bases sitting between them. The CDR3 DNA follows: TGTGCCAGCAGTTACAGCGTAAATGATGGCTACACCTTC. As protein: CASSYSVNDGYTF.

On this clonotype: Being one base from a much bigger clone, this may be a read error. J is TRBJ2-5 and V is TRBV2, with D possibly matching TRBD2 (5 bases). CDR1 and CDR2 from the germline V gene are SNHLY and FYNNEI. CDR3 length equals 15 residues. The CDR3 spells CASSDEGWVEETQHF. The CDR3 nucleotides read TGTGCCAGCAGTGATGAGGGCTGGGTTGAAGAGACCCAGCACTTC.

This clonotype was seen more than once but under ten times. This likely comes from a read error, as the CDR3 has no conserved phenylalanine or tryptophan at its end. No DNA is shown, since the ends of the CDR3 on it are uncertain; the CDR3 is the one TCRdb lists. This sequence joins TRBV6-5 and TRBJ1-1. The CDR3 adds up to 8 amino acids, both ends counted. CDR1 MNHEY and CDR2 SVGAGI come from the germline V gene. CDR3 loop: CASTPPLV.

This clonotype occurred many times. The CDR3 reads CASSQGTVSNQPQHF. The CDR3 nucleotides are TGCGCCAGCAGCCAAGGGACAGTTAGCAATCAGCCCCAGCATTTT. The J gene is TRBJ1-5, the V gene TRBV4-1, with D maybe TRBD1 (6 bases). The CDR3 consists of 15 residues. V shed 1 base and J shed 0 bases, with 7 bases lying between them. Germline V gives CDR1 MGHRA, CDR2 YSYEKL.

V gene TRBV12-3 or TRBV12-4 combines with J gene TRBJ1-2; D uncertain. This CDR3 spans 13 amino acids. V dropped 11 bases and J dropped 1 base, with 14 bases sitting between them. The CDR3 is CASQAGNNYGYTF. In DNA, the CDR3 is TGTGCCTCCCAGGCAGGAAATAACTATGGCTACACCTTC.

This clonotype was observed many times. This chain connects TRBV7-6 to TRBJ2-5, with D possibly TRBD1 on 6 matching bases. Germline lookup yields CDR1 SGHVS and CDR2 FNYEAQ. Deletions cut 1 base from V and 1 base from J, with 13 bases between. The CDR3 contains 16 residues. CDR3 in amino acids: CASSLVGGRAQETQYF. In DNA form, the CDR3 reads TGTGCCAGCAGCTTAGTTGGGGGCCGTGCCCAAGAGACCCAGTACTTC.

This clonotype was observed many times. The chain has TRBV9 and TRBJ2-7, with TRBD2 identical over 9 bases. The CDR3 sequence is 15 residues long. The J segment lost 5 bases and the V segment lost 3 bases, leaving 9 bases of the junction unmatched. Germline V CDR1 and CDR2: SGDLS, YYNGEE. DNA of the CDR3: TGTGCCAGCAGCGGACAGCCGGGACTAGCCAACGAGCAGTACTTC. This translates into CASSGQPGLANEQYF.

This clonotype was counted only a few times. A read error may explain this, as a much larger clone is one base away. The V call is TRBV9, the J call TRBJ2-1; tentative D call: TRBD2 (6 bases). CDR3 size: 14 residues. The germline V gene has CDR1 SGDLS and CDR2 YYNGEE. The CDR3 sequence is CASSVVPSDNERFF. CDR3 DNA: TGTGCCAGCAGCGTAGTTCCTAGCGACAATGAGCGGTTCTTC. The variable domain in full, completed from reference TRBV9 and TRBJ2-1, reads DSGVTQTPKHLITATGQRVTLRCSPRSGDLSVYWYQQSLDQGLQFLIQYYNGEERAKGNILERFSAQQFPDLHSELNLSSLELGDSALYFCASSVVPSDNERFFGPGTRLTVL.

This clonotype was seen many times. This chain uses TRBV4-1 with TRBJ2-2, with TRBD2 identical over 8 bases. The CDR3 is made up of 16 amino acids. Germline V gene lookup returns CDR1 MGHRA and CDR2 YSYEKL. V lost 5 bases and J lost 5; bases outside the gene matches: 10. Here the CDR3 DNA reads TGCGCCAGCAGCACCCAAGGACTAGCCCCGACCGGGGAGCTGTTTTTT. It yields the protein CASSTQGLAPTGELFF.

This clonotype was observed many times. This chain uses TRBV6-2 or TRBV6-3 with TRBJ1-2; D ambiguous. Between the trimmed V and J ends, which lost 5 bases and 1 base, there was a span of 14 bases. There are 15 residues in the CDR3. Germline V gene data show CDR1 as MNHEY and CDR2 as SVGEGT. The CDR3 DNA follows: TGTGCCAGCAGTACCGGTGATTATTTTAACTATGGCTACACCTTC. Its translation is CASSTGDYFNYGYTF.

This chain links TRBV27 with TRBJ2-1; the D gene could be TRBD1 or TRBD2 (5 bases each). CDR1 is MNHEY, CDR2 SMNVEV, per germline (reference sequence). This CDR3 is built from 15 residues. V lost 7 bases to trimming and J lost 6 bases, with 19 bases between them. CDR3: CASTLSGEGRNEQFF. DNA for the CDR3: TGTGCCAGCACTCTCTCAGGAGAGGGGCGCAATGAGCAGTTCTTC.